In this sample, the clone carrying this T cell receptor beta chain turned up many times. Its antigen is as yet unknown. The data were obtained in a study of blood T cells in healthy people across ages. On the study more broadly: Per two T cells, about one barcoded beta molecule was captured through template switching.

With 7 bases removed from V and 5 bases from J, the gap between germline ends came to 8 bases. The CDR3 runs 11 residues. Germline assignment: CDR1 SNHLY and CDR2 FYNNEI. A second PCR of 7 to 11 cycles used a sample-barcoded 5' primer and a J-beta primer mix. A single record per CDR3 protein comes from TCRdb applying MiXCR to the 5' RACE reads. Of over 700,000 distinct CDR3 sequences listed, approximately 55% were seen once; the top ten hold about 38%. Study conclusions and caveats: The percentage of naive T cells correlated strongly with TCR beta diversity.

Collection of roughly 9.8 milliliters of peripheral blood was performed for each donor. Extractions gave at least 6 micrograms of total RNA per sample. This sequence joins TRBV2 and TRBJ2-5; D not resolved. The specimen was blood. The receptor's source is a man aged 80 or over in good health. In DNA form, the CDR3 reads TGTGCCAGCAACAGCAGGGAGACCCAGTACTTC. Its translation is CASNSRETQYF.